Below are 24 T cell receptor beta chains sequenced from a single sample in a study of control samples from healthy donors and cancer patients. Clones were read by immunoSEQ multiplex PCR, and TCRdb kept only the in-frame ones, dropping some. The sample consists of roughly 92,000 clones, 85% to 90% of them appearing once. Sequencing was carried out using blood. The origin of the receptors is a woman between 45 and 60 years old in good health.

The rearrangement links TRBV28 to TRBJ2-1; TRBD2 aligns across 10 bases. J was trimmed by 0 bases and V by 7 bases; bases with no gene match: 18. This CDR3 has 20 amino acids. CDR1 MDHEN and CDR2 SYDVKM come from the germline V gene. CDR3 protein: CASTLGSSGRIRFSYNEQFF. The CDR3 region has the DNA TGTGCCAGCACCCTGGGAAGTAGCGGGAGGATTCGATTCTCCTACAATGAGCAGTTCTTC. Supplemented by reference TRBV28 and TRBJ2-1, the full variable domain reads DVKVTQSSRYLVKRTGEKVFLECVQDMDHENMFWYRQDPGLGLRLIYFSYDVKMKEKGDIPEGYSVSREKKERFSLILESASTNQTSMYLCASTLGSSGRIRFSYNEQFFGPGTRLTVL.

J is TRBJ2-1 and V is TRBV25-1, with 11 bases matching TRBD2. This CDR3 comprises 16 residues. The V gene end was trimmed by 3 bases and the J gene end by 7 bases; junction bases not matched to a gene: 8. The V gene's germline CDR1 is MGHDK and CDR2 SYGVNS. CDR3 in DNA: TGTGCCAGCAGTGACTCTAGCGGGGGGCGTTCTAATGAGCAGTTCTTC. Translating it yields CASSDSSGGRSNEQFF.

This clone showed up just a few times. The V call is TRBV4-3, the J call TRBJ2-6, with D unclear. The V and J ends lost 0 bases and 2 bases respectively, with 8 bases between them. The germline gives CDR1 LGHNA, CDR2 YSLEER. This CDR3 contains 16 residues. For the CDR3, the DNA is TGCGCCAGCAGCCAAGAGGTAGCAACTGGGGCCAACGTCCTGACTTTC. As protein: CASSQEVATGANVLTF.

This clone was seen a single time. The V and J genes are TRBV6-6 and TRBJ2-2; 8 bases agree with TRBD1. V lost 6 bases and J lost 5; bases outside the gene matches: 5. Germline loops: CDR1 MNHNY, CDR2 SVGAGI (reference sequence). The CDR3 spans 14 residues. CDR3 DNA: TGTGCCAGCAGACTCAACAGGGGGACCGGGGAGCTGTTTTTT. This gives the protein CASRLNRGTGELFF.

This clone was observed once. The chain has TRBV19 and TRBJ2-7; TRBD1 matches 7 bases. Per germline, CDR1 LNHDA and CDR2 SQIVND (reference sequence). Unmatched junction bases numbered 17, after V lost 6 bases and J lost 3 bases. CDR3 length: 17 amino acids. The CDR3 region is CASSQPFLGTVNYEQYF. Written as DNA, the CDR3 is TGTGCCAGTAGCCAACCATTCTTGGGGACAGTAAACTACGAGCAGTACTTC.

The chain links TRBV29-1 to TRBJ1-5; TRBD1 matches 7 bases. The V and J ends lost 6 bases and 4 bases, in that order; junction bases with no gene match: 6. The CDR3 has 13 residues. The germline gives CDR1 SQVTM, CDR2 ANQGSEA. CDR3 sequence (DNA): TGCAGCGTCAGACAGGGTCTTAATCAGCCCCAGCATTTT. Amino acid sequence: CSVRQGLNQPQHF.

The rearrangement uses TRBV7-2 and TRBJ2-7; the match to TRBD2 covers 8 bases. This CDR3 has 14 amino acids. Trimming took 2 bases from V and 0 from J; bases not matched to a gene: 0. From germline, CDR1 is SGHTA and CDR2 FQGNSA. The CDR3 coding sequence is TGTGCCAGCAGCTTAACTAGCGGCTCCTACGAGCAGTACTTC. Translation: CASSLTSGSYEQYF.

The gene calls are TRBV2 and TRBJ2-1; D possibly corresponds to TRBD2 (5 bases). The V gene's germline CDR1 is SNHLY and CDR2 FYNNEI. V lost 8 bases, J lost 8 bases, and 13 bases lay in between. This CDR3 is built from 12 residues. The CDR3 DNA reads as TGTGCCAGCTTGGGAGTCCGGGATGAGCAGTTCTTC. Protein sequence: CASLGVRDEQFF.

This chain links TRBV10-1 with TRBJ2-7; 9 nucleotides align to TRBD2. With V trimmed by 0 bases and J by 2 bases, 8 bases remained unmatched. Germline loops: CDR1 WNHNN, CDR2 SYGVQD (reference sequence). The CDR3 loop spans 17 amino acids. CDR3 coding DNA: TGCGCCAGCAGTGAGTCCGGGCGGGAGGGAAACCCCTACGAGCAGTACTTC. Encoded protein: CASSESGREGNPYEQYF.

The V and J genes are TRBV18 and TRBJ1-1; TRBD1 aligns across 7 bases. Germline trimming cut 2 bases from V and 10 bases from J; bases unmatched to any gene: 7. Per the germline V gene, CDR1 is KGHSH and CDR2 is LQKENI. The CDR3 extends over 13 amino acids. CDR3: CASSPSTGEGAFF. Here the CDR3 DNA reads TGTGCCAGCTCACCAAGTACAGGGGAAGGAGCTTTCTTT.

This clone was observed a single time. The chain uses TRBV15 and TRBJ2-5; D possibly corresponds to TRBD2 (5 bases). This CDR3 region has 14 residues. Trimming took 0 bases from V and 1 from J, leaving 6 bases between them. CDR1 and CDR2 (germline): LNHNV, YYDKDF (reference sequence). CDR3 loop: CATSRDGVQETQYF. The CDR3 nucleotides read TGTGCCACCAGCAGAGACGGGGTCCAAGAGACCCAGTACTTC.

The genes are TRBV19 and TRBJ2-1; TRBD2 matches 9 bases. J lost 12 bases, V lost 3 bases, and 12 bases had no gene match. CDR3 size: 15 residues. Germline loops: CDR1 LNHDA, CDR2 SQIVND (reference sequence). CDR3: CASSIRPSGTRTQFF. CDR3 DNA: TGTGCCAGTAGTATTCGGCCTAGCGGGACCCGAACGCAGTTCTTC.

This clone has only a few counts. The genes are TRBV7-9 and TRBJ1-2; D not resolved. This CDR3 has 13 amino acids. The germline CDR1 and CDR2 sequences are SEHNR and FQNEAQ (reference sequence). Trimming left V 4 bases short and J 4 bases short, with 10 bases between. The CDR3 reads CASSSTAPYGYTF. For the CDR3, the DNA is TGTGCCAGCAGCTCCACAGCCCCCTATGGCTACACCTTC.

The V gene is TRBV18, the J gene TRBJ2-3; D call uncertain. The V and J ends lost 2 bases and 4 bases respectively, with 4 bases between them. The germline V gene has CDR1 KGHSH and CDR2 LQKENI. CDR3 size: 12 residues. CDR3 sequence: CASSPWADTQYF. In DNA, the CDR3 is TGTGCCAGCTCACCATGGGCAGATACGCAGTATTTT.

This chain joins TRBV6-5 and TRBJ2-7, with 8 bases that match TRBD1. The CDR3 has 13 amino acids. Per the germline V gene, CDR1 is MNHEY and CDR2 is SVGAGI. The V segment lost 10 bases and the J segment 3 bases; nucleotides outside the gene matches: 8. Here the CDR3 reads CATRQGKHYEQYF. CDR3 coding DNA: TGTGCCACCAGACAGGGGAAGCACTACGAGCAGTACTTC.

This sequence joins TRBV5-1 and TRBJ2-2; D not resolved. Trimming removed 1 base at V and 0 bases at J, with 10 bases between. The CDR3 is 16 residues long. Germline lookup yields CDR1 SGHRS and CDR2 YFSETQ. CDR3: CASSLNIGPNTGELFF. CDR3 sequence (DNA): TGCGCCAGCAGCTTGAATATCGGACCGAACACCGGGGAGCTGTTTTTT.

The rearrangement uses TRBV4-2 and TRBJ1-5; 12 bases match TRBD1. With V trimmed by 1 base and J by 5 bases, 3 bases remained unmatched. Germline V CDR1 and CDR2: LGHNA, YNFKEQ. The CDR3 totals 16 residues. The CDR3 DNA follows: TGTGCCAGCAGCCAAGGGGGACAGGGGGCCTATCAGCCCCAGCATTTT. It encodes CASSQGGQGAYQPQHF.

The chain couples TRBV9 to TRBJ2-2; 9 bases line up with TRBD2. The CDR3 runs 17 residues. Looked up from germline, CDR1 is SGDLS and CDR2 is YYNGEE. The ends lost 6 bases at V and 4 bases at J; junction bases unmatched: 13. CDR3 region: CASNRRERGVGTGELFF. CDR3 bases: TGTGCCAGCAACCGGAGGGAGCGGGGGGTTGGCACCGGGGAGCTGTTTTTT. Complete variable domain (other parts from reference TRBV9 and TRBJ2-2): DSGVTQTPKHLITATGQRVTLRCSPRSGDLSVYWYQQSLDQGLQFLIQYYNGEERAKGNILERFSAQQFPDLHSELNLSSLELGDSALYFCASNRRERGVGTGELFFGEGSRLTVL.

This rearrangement joins TRBV6-5 to TRBJ1-6, with 9 bases that match TRBD1. The CDR3 has 15 amino acids. Germline loops: CDR1 MNHEY, CDR2 SVGAGI. The trim removed 6 bases at V and 14 bases at J, leaving 14 bases unmatched. The CDR3 coding sequence is TGTGCCAGCAGAAGCCCGACAGGGGGGCATGGGGCCCTCCACTTT. Its protein product is CASRSPTGGHGALHF.

The chain couples TRBV3-1 (or the pseudogene TRBV3-2) to TRBJ2-3, with D tentatively TRBD1 or TRBD2 (7 bases each). The ends were cut back, 4 bases at V and 5 bases at J, with 16 bases in the middle. The CDR3 is 15 amino acids. Germline CDR1 is LGHDT and CDR2 is YNNKEL (reference sequence). The CDR3 sequence: CASSLPGGGGDTQYF. The CDR3, as DNA: TGTGCCAGCAGCCTACCAGGGGGAGGGGGAGATACGCAGTATTTT.

The chain carries TRBV18 and TRBJ2-5; D possibly uses TRBD1 or TRBD2 (5 bases each). The CDR3 runs to 14 residues. V lost 4 bases to trimming and J lost 5 bases, with 14 bases between them. The germline V gene encodes CDR1 KGHSH and CDR2 LQKENI. The CDR3: CASSQTGTRETQYF. CDR3 coding DNA: TGTGCCAGCTCACAGACCGGGACCCGGGAGACCCAGTACTTC.

CDR3 DNA sequence: TGTGCCAGCAGTAAGGGGGGTTACAGCGGGGAGCTGTTTTTT. It codes for CASSKGGYSGELFF. This sequence joins TRBV28 and TRBJ2-2, with D perhaps matching TRBD1 or TRBD2 (6 bases each). Trimming took 5 bases from V and 7 from J, leaving 14 bases between them. The CDR3 totals 14 residues. CDR1 is MDHEN and CDR2 is SYDVKM in the germline V gene.

This clone was detected a few times. The gene calls are TRBV7-6 and TRBJ1-1; D gene ambiguous. Trimming removed 3 bases at V and 0 bases at J, with 11 bases between. The CDR3 loop spans 15 amino acids. Germline V gene sequence: CDR1 SGHVS, CDR2 FNYEAQ. The CDR3 sequence is CASSLGSGMNTEAFF. The CDR3 DNA reads as TGTGCCAGCAGCTTGGGAAGTGGGATGAACACTGAAGCTTTCTTT.

The chain carries TRBV11-3 and TRBJ2-1, with 11 bases aligning to TRBD2. The length of the CDR3 is 15 residues. Germline CDR1 is SGHNT and CDR2 is YENEEA. V lost 5 bases to trimming and J lost 4 bases; unmatched junction nucleotides: 4. The CDR3 spells CASSAGLAVYNEQFF. The DNA of the CDR3 is TGTGCCAGCAGCGCGGGACTAGCGGTGTACAATGAGCAGTTCTTC.